This T cell receptor beta chain derives from a study of early T cells in non-severe SARS-CoV-2 infection. CDR1 is SGHRS and CDR2 is YFSETQ in the germline V gene. The CDR3 runs 14 residues. Trimming at V came to 4 bases and at J to 4 bases, leaving 6 bases not matched to a gene. Researchers attached unique molecular identifiers to individual cDNA molecules. MiXCR, run by TCRdb on the 5' RACE reads, gives a single entry per CDR3 protein. This sample carries approximately 35,000 distinct CDR3 sequences, around 4.6% of them seen once, and the ten largest clones take approximately 14%. V usage is TRBV5-1 and J usage is TRBJ2-5, with TRBD2 identical over 8 bases. The source of this sequence is an adult who was a healthcare worker with PCR-confirmed SARS-CoV-2 infection or an uninfected control (not recorded which). The source material was whole blood. CDR3 coding DNA: TGCGCCAGCAGCGCAGGTAGCGGGGCAGAGACCCAGTACTTC. Protein product: CASSAGSGAETQYF. The variable domain in full, with the rest retrieved from reference TRBV5-1 and TRBJ2-5, is KAGVTQTPRYLIKTRGQQVTLSCSPISGHRSVSWYQQTPGQGLQFLFEYFSETQRNKGNFPGRFSGRQFSNSRSEMNVSTLELGDSALYLCASSAGSGAETQYFGPGTRLLVL.